The next 6 T cell receptor beta chains were all read from a single sample in a study of cytomegalovirus exposure and HLA in healthy donors. The table came from immunoSEQ multiplex PCR; TCRdb's copy has only in-frame clones and leaves some out. The sample carries 150,000 or so clones, 85% recorded once. Specimen: PBMCs. These receptors all come from a man aged 25-45 years in good health and CMV-seropositive.

The table lists this clone with many counts. The chain recombines TRBV7-2 with TRBJ1-2; no clear D gene. This CDR3 contains 11 residues. CDR1 and CDR2 (germline): SGHTA, FQGNSA. V lost 8 bases to trimming and J lost 4 bases, with 8 bases between them. Here the CDR3 reads CASPRGYGYTF. The CDR3 DNA follows: TGTGCCAGCCCCCGGGGCTATGGCTACACCTTC.

V is TRBV5-6 and J is TRBJ2-3, with TRBD1 identical over 9 bases. This CDR3 is built from 15 residues. J gave up 2 bases and V 4 bases, and 5 bases lay outside the gene matches. Germline V gene lookup returns CDR1 SGHDT and CDR2 YYEEEE. The CDR3 here is CASSARDRDTDTQYF. DNA for the CDR3: TGTGCCAGCAGCGCCCGGGACAGGGACACAGATACGCAGTATTTT.

In its sample, this clone was seen a few times. This chain uses TRBV7-9 with TRBJ2-7, with a possible D match to TRBD1 (6 bases). The CDR3 length is 14 residues. Germline loops: CDR1 SEHNR, CDR2 FQNEAQ (reference sequence). Trimming took 1 base from V and 2 from J, leaving 9 bases between them. CDR3 region: CASSLGAGAYEQYF. CDR3 nucleotides: TGTGCCAGCAGCTTAGGGGCAGGGGCCTACGAGCAGTACTTC.

The genes are TRBV5-4 and TRBJ1-3; D gene ambiguous. The V and J ends lost 2 bases and 0 bases respectively, with 9 bases between them. Germline CDR1 and CDR2: SGHNT and YYREEE (reference sequence). The length of the CDR3 is 15 residues. The CDR3 DNA follows: TGTGCCAGCAGCTTATACTCCCACTCTGGAAACACCATATATTTT. Its protein is CASSLYSHSGNTIYF.

This clone was seen a single time. The chain couples TRBV2 to TRBJ2-3, with no clear D. The V and J ends lost 7 bases and 4 bases respectively, with 9 bases between them. The CDR3 loop spans 12 amino acids. Germline lookup yields CDR1 SNHLY and CDR2 FYNNEI. CDR3 DNA: TGTGCCAGCACGATTCTAGCAGATACGCAGTATTTT. This sequence encodes CASTILADTQYF.

This chain connects TRBV5-4 to TRBJ2-7; a weak D match, TRBD1 (6 bases). The length of the CDR3 is 12 residues. Trimming pared 4 bases from V and 1 base from J, leaving 6 bases between. The germline V gene encodes CDR1 SGHNT and CDR2 YYREEE (reference sequence). CDR3 bases: TGTGCCAGCAGCGGGACATCCTACGAGCAGTACTTC. Amino acids: CASSGTSYEQYF.